This entry lists 17 T cell receptor beta chains sequenced from one sample in a study of beta chain features in type 1 diabetes. Expressed TCRB transcripts were sequenced after all isolated RNA was converted to cDNA. Assay: immunoSEQ multiplex PCR; the TCRdb copy retains only in-frame clones and omits some. The sample yields fewer than 25,000 clones, over 60% seen once. Sequencing was performed on Tregs from blood. These receptors were collected from a woman aged 40 to 49 in good health.

This chain uses TRBV2 with TRBJ2-1; TRBD2 agrees at 9 bases. Germline CDR1 is SNHLY and CDR2 is FYNNEI. The CDR3 spans 16 residues. V lost 6 bases to trimming and J lost 10 bases; unmatched junction nucleotides: 16. For the CDR3, the DNA is TGTGCCAGCAGCGCGGGCGGGGGGGCCTTAGGCAACGAGCAGTTCTTC. It translates to CASSAGGGALGNEQFF.

V usage is TRBV2 and J usage is TRBJ1-6, with D possibly matching TRBD1 (6 bases). V lost 10 bases and J lost 8, with 18 bases in between. The germline CDR1 and CDR2 sequences are SNHLY and FYNNEI. CDR3 length: 14 amino acids. The CDR3 here is CAIDLGGRDSPLHF. Written as DNA, the CDR3 is TGTGCCATCGACCTCGGGGGGCGCGATTCACCCCTCCACTTT.

The V call is TRBV19, the J call TRBJ1-5; D is uncertain. Per the germline V gene, CDR1 is LNHDA and CDR2 is SQIVND (reference sequence). The CDR3 loop spans 16 amino acids. V dropped 4 bases and J dropped 2 bases, with 15 bases sitting between them. This CDR3 is CASSTLFGTGNQPQHF. The CDR3 DNA reads as TGTGCCAGTAGTACTCTTTTCGGTACTGGCAATCAGCCCCAGCATTTT.

The chain has TRBV5-4 and TRBJ1-2; 12 nucleotides line up with TRBD1. Germline trimming cut 0 bases from V and 6 bases from J; bases unmatched to any gene: 3. CDR1 is SGHNT and CDR2 is YYREEE in the germline V gene (reference sequence). The CDR3 is 15 residues long. The CDR3 reads CASSLVGTGGHGYTF. Written as DNA, the CDR3 is TGTGCCAGCAGCTTGGTAGGGACAGGGGGCCATGGCTACACCTTC.

This clone was recorded a few times. The chain uses TRBV6-1 and TRBJ2-4; D is perhaps TRBD2 (5 bases). This CDR3 spans 16 amino acids. Germline V CDR1 and CDR2: MNHNS, SASEGT. Trimming left V 3 bases short and J 0 bases short, with 12 bases between. CDR3 protein: CASSEGDYIAKNIQYF. The CDR3 DNA is TGTGCCAGCAGTGAGGGAGACTACATAGCCAAAAACATTCAGTACTTC.

V is TRBV7-2 and J is TRBJ1-2, with TRBD1 matching over 8 bases. The CDR3 is 12 residues long. J lost 7 bases, V lost 5 bases, and 3 bases had no gene match. Looked up from germline, CDR1 is SGHTA and CDR2 is FQGNSA. CDR3 sequence (DNA): TGTGCCAGCAGCCTACAGGGGGGTGGCTACACCTTC. Amino acid sequence: CASSLQGGGYTF. The whole variable domain, remainder taken from reference TRBV7-2 and TRBJ1-2, is GAGVSQSPSNKVTEKGKDVELRCDPISGHTALYWYRQSLGQGLEFLIYFQGNSAPDKSGLPSDRFSAERTGGSVSTLTIQRTQQEDSAVYLCASSLQGGGYTFGSGTRLTVV.

The J gene is TRBJ2-7, the V gene TRBV29-1; D perhaps matches TRBD1 (6 bases). Trimming shortened V by 4 bases and J by 3 bases, and 10 bases separated the two germline ends. Germline CDR1 SQVTM, CDR2 ANQGSEA. The CDR3 extends over 12 amino acids. The CDR3 DNA follows: TGCAGCGTTGCACAGGGCGTCTACGAGCAGTACTTC. It is translated as CSVAQGVYEQYF.

The chain uses TRBV6-4 and TRBJ1-1; maybe TRBD1 (5 bases). Trimming took off 3 bases at V and 0 bases at J, with 11 bases between the two ends. Germline V gene lookup returns CDR1 MRHNA and CDR2 SNTAGT. The CDR3 has 15 amino acids. The CDR3 DNA is TGTGCCAGCAGTGAGGCAGGGTTGGTGAACACTGAAGCTTTCTTT. The encoded protein is CASSEAGLVNTEAFF.

The V call is TRBV7-2, the J call TRBJ2-3; 9 nucleotides agree with TRBD2. CDR1 and CDR2 (germline): SGHTA, FQGNSA. V trimming: 3 bases; J trimming: 3 bases; junction bases outside the gene matches: 10. This CDR3 contains 17 residues. The CDR3 nucleotides are TGTGCCAGCAGCTTCGGGGCGGGGGGGCTAGGAACAGATACGCAGTATTTT. Residues: CASSFGAGGLGTDTQYF. Full variable domain (remainder filled in from reference TRBV7-2 and TRBJ2-3): GAGVSQSPSNKVTEKGKDVELRCDPISGHTALYWYRQSLGQGLEFLIYFQGNSAPDKSGLPSDRFSAERTGGSVSTLTIQRTQQEDSAVYLCASSFGAGGLGTDTQYFGPGTRLTVL.

This clone showed up just once. The rearrangement uses TRBV5-3 and TRBJ1-5, with D hard to call. TRBV5-3 is assigned to the ORF class and has an uncertain function. The CDR3 has 16 residues. Trimming removed 3 bases at V and 0 bases at J, with 13 bases between. The CDR3 spells CARSCFTVNSNQPQHF. CDR3 nucleotide sequence: TGTGCCAGAAGCTGCTTTACAGTGAATAGCAATCAGCCCCAGCATTTT.

The chain carries TRBV11-3 and TRBJ2-5; a possible D gene is TRBD2 (7 bases). From germline, CDR1 is SGHNT and CDR2 YENEEA. The CDR3 totals 16 residues. Trimming took off 1 base at V and 4 bases at J, with 16 bases between the two ends. The CDR3 DNA reads TGTGCCAGCAGCTTAGTTCCGACGGGGGGCCGAGAGACCCAGTACTTC. Translation gives CASSLVPTGGRETQYF.

As DNA, the CDR3 is TGTGCCAGCAGCTTTAGGAGCGGAAAACTGTTTTTT. Its translation is CASSFRSGKLFF. The genes are TRBV11-2 and TRBJ1-4; D is uncertain. Germline V lookup: CDR1 SGHAT, CDR2 FQNNGV. The CDR3 is 12 residues long. Deletions cut 3 bases from V and 10 bases from J, with 9 bases between.

This clone occurred a few times. CDR3 DNA sequence: TGTGCCAGCAGTTACTCGAGGCAGGGCGGGAGAGACGAGCAGTACTTC. Protein: CASSYSRQGGRDEQYF. The chain has TRBV6-5 and TRBJ2-7; the match to TRBD2 covers 7 bases. CDR3 length equals 16 residues. Germline V gene data show CDR1 as MNHEY and CDR2 as SVGAGI. V was pared by 0 bases and J by 5 bases, with 10 bases of the junction left unmatched.

This chain connects TRBV4-3 to TRBJ2-1; D is uncertain. V was trimmed by 4 bases and J by 8 bases, leaving 18 bases between them. The germline gives CDR1 LGHNA, CDR2 YSLEER. The CDR3 is 15 residues long. The CDR3 loop is CASSLTRTRGDEQFF. The CDR3 nucleotides read TGCGCCAGCAGCCTCACCCGAACTCGCGGCGATGAGCAGTTCTTC.

The chain employs TRBV28 and TRBJ2-5; 7 bases agree with TRBD1. TRBJ2-7 matches the DNA end more closely, so the J call is doubtful. CDR1 MDHEN and CDR2 SYDVKM come from the germline V gene. The CDR3 contains 14 residues. The CDR3 sequence: CASLRTTGFDEQYF. DNA of the CDR3: TGTGCCAGCCTACGTACGACAGGGTTTGACGAGCAGTACTTC.

This chain joins TRBV19 and TRBJ1-1, with a possible D match to TRBD1 (6 bases). Germline V CDR1 and CDR2: LNHDA, SQIVND (reference sequence). CDR3 length equals 13 residues. V was shortened by 3 bases and J by 6 bases, with 11 bases between the two germline ends. CDR3 bases: TGTGCCAGTAGTATCAGGGGAGGGGCTGAAGCTTTCTTT. Translation gives CASSIRGGAEAFF.

This clone was counted only a few times. The chain is built from TRBV5-1 and TRBJ1-5; D gene uncertain. The CDR3 runs to 15 residues. Germline V gene sequence: CDR1 SGHRS, CDR2 YFSETQ. Trimming pared 0 bases from V and 7 bases from J, leaving 14 bases between. CDR3 DNA sequence: TGCGCCAGCAGCTTGGACCTACGGACGGGACAGCCCCAGCATTTT. Amino acid sequence: CASSLDLRTGQPQHF.